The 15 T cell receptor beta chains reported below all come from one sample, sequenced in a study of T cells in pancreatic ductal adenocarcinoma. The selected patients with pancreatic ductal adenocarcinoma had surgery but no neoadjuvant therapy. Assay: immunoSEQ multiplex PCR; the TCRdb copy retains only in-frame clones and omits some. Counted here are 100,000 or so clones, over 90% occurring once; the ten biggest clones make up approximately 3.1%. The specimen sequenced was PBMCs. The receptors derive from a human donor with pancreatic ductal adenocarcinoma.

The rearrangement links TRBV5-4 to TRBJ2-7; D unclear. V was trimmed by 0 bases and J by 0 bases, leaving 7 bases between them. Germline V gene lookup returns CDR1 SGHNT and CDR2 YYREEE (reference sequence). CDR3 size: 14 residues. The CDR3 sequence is CASSLDFYSYEQYF. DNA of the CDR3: TGTGCCAGCAGCTTGGACTTTTACTCCTACGAGCAGTACTTC.

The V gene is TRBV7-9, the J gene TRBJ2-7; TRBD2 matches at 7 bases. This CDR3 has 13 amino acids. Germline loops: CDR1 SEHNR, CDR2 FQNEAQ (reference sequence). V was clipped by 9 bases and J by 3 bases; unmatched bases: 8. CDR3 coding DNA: TGTGCCAGTACCCCTAGCGGTTACTACGAGCAGTACTTC. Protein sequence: CASTPSGYYEQYF.

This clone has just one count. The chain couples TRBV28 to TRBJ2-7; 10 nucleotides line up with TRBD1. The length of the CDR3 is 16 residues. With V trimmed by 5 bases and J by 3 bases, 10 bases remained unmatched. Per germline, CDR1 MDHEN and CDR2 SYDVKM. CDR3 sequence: CASSGGGTGESYEQYF. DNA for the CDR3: TGTGCCAGCAGTGGGGGGGGGACAGGGGAAAGCTACGAGCAGTACTTC.

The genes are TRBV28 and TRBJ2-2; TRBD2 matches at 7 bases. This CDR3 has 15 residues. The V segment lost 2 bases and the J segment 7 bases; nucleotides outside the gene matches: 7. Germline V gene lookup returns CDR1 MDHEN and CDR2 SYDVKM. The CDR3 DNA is TGTGCCAGCAGTTTAAGGGACTACTACAGCGGGGAGCTGTTTTTT. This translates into CASSLRDYYSGELFF.

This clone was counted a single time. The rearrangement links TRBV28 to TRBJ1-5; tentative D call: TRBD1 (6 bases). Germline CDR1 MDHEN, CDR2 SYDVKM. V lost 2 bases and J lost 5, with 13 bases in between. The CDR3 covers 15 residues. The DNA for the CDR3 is TGTGCCAGCAGTTTAGGGGGCAGGCGGGATCAGCCCCAGCATTTT. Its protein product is CASSLGGRRDQPQHF.

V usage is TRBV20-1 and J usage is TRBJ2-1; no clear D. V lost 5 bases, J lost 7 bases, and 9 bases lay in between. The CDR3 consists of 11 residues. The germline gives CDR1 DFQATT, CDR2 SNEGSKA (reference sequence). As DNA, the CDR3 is TGCAGTGCTCTAAAGTGGAATGAGCAGTTCTTC. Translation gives CSALKWNEQFF.

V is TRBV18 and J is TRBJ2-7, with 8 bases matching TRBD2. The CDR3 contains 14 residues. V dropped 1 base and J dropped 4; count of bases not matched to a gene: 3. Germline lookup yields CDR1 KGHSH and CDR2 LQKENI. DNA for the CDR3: TGTGCCAGCTCACCACAGGGCGGGAGGTACGAGCAGTACTTC. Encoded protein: CASSPQGGRYEQYF. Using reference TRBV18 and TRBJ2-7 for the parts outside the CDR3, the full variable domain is NAGVMQNPRHLVRRRGQEARLRCSPMKGHSHVYWYRQLPEEGLKFMVYLQKENIIDESGMPKERFSAEFPKEGPSILRIQQVVRGDSAAYFCASSPQGGRYEQYFGPGTRLTVT.

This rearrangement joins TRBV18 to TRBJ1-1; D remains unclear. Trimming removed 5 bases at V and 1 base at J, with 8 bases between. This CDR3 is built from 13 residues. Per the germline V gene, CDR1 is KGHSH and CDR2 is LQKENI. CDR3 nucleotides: TGTGCCAGCTCAGGACGGGAGAACACTGAAGCTTTCTTT. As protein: CASSGRENTEAFF.

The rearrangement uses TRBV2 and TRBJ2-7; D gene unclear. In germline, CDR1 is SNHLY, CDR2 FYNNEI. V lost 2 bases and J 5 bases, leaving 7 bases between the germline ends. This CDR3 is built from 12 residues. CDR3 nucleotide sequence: TGTGCCAGCAGTGAACAGGTCAACGAGCAGTACTTC. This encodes CASSEQVNEQYF.

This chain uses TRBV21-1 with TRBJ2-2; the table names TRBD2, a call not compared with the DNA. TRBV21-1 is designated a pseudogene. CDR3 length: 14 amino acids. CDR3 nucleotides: TGTGCCAGCTGTCGGGGAGGGAGTCCCGGGGAGCTGTTTTTT. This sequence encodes CASCRGGSPGELFF.

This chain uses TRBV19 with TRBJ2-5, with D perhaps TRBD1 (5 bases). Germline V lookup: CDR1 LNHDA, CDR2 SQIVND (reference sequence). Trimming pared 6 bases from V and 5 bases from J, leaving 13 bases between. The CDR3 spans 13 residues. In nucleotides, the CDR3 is TGTGCCAGTAGAAGTGGGGCCGGGGAGACCCAGTACTTC. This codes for CASRSGAGETQYF.

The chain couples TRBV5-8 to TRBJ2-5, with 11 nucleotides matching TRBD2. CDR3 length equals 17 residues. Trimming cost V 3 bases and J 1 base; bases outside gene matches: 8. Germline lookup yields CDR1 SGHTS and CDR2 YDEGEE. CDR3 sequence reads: CASSSSGTSGIQETQYF. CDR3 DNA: TGTGCCAGCAGCTCGTCCGGGACTAGCGGAATCCAAGAGACCCAGTACTTC.

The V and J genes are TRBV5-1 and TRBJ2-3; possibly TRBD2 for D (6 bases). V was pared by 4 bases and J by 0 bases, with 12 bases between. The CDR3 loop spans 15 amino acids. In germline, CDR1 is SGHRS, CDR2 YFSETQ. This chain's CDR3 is CASSALASSTDTQYF. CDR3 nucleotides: TGCGCCAGCAGCGCCCTAGCGTCTAGCACAGATACGCAGTATTTT.

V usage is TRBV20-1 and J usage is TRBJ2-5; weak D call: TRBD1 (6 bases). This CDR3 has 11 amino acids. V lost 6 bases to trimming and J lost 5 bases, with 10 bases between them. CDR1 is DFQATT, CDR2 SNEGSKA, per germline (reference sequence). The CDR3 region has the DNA TGCAGTGCCAGGGGAGTGGAGACCCAGTACTTC. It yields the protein CSARGVETQYF.

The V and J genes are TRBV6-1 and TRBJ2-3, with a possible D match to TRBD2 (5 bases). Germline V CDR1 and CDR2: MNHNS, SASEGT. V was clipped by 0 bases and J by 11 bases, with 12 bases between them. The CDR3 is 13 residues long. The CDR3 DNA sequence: TGTGCCAGCAGTGAAGCAGGGTTCAGCGGGCAGTATTTT. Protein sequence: CASSEAGFSGQYF.